Listed below are T cell receptor beta chains from one sample, sequenced in a study of B cell selection in AIRE deficiency. TCRdb's copy holds only in-frame clones and misses some; the assay was immunoSEQ multiplex PCR. The sample has fewer than 25,000 clones; roughly 91% are singletons. Sequencing was performed on CD4+CD25+ Tregs sorted from PBMCs. The receptor source for this set is a human donor in good health. The CDR3 runs from the conserved cysteine through the conserved F or W. Each record gives: clone size, J gene, V gene, D gene, CDR3 protein, CDR3 DNA. D genes are given only for firm matches. The size of a clone is reported for some rows only, either as once, few or many, or as a class for expanded clones.

clone_size: -
j_call: TRBJ2-7
v_call: TRBV7-8
d_call: TRBD2
cdr3_aa: CASSLYTVLGLAFYEQYF
cdr3_nt: TGTGCCAGCAGCTTATATACGGTTCTGGGACTAGCCTTCTACGAGCAGTACTTC

clone_size: -
j_call: TRBJ2-2
v_call: TRBV5-4
d_call: TRBD2
cdr3_aa: CASRPRLAGGYYTGELFF
cdr3_nt: TGTGCCAGCAGACCTAGACTAGCGGGAGGTTATTACACCGGGGAGCTGTTTTTT

clone_size: -
j_call: TRBJ2-7
v_call: TRBV5-1
d_call: -
cdr3_aa: CASSFSQGNYEQYF
cdr3_nt: TGCGCCAGCAGCTTTAGTCAGGGGAACTACGAGCAGTACTTC

clone_size: -
j_call: TRBJ2-3
v_call: TRBV11-2
d_call: -
cdr3_aa: CASSSRLSLGTDTQYF
cdr3_nt: TGTGCCAGCAGCTCGAGACTTAGCTTGGGCACAGATACGCAGTATTTT

clone_size: -
j_call: TRBJ2-3
v_call: TRBV5-1
d_call: -
cdr3_aa: CASSLAGTTDTQYF
cdr3_nt: TGCGCCAGCAGCTTGGCGGGGACCACAGATACGCAGTATTTT

clone_size: -
j_call: TRBJ2-7
v_call: TRBV20-1
d_call: TRBD1
cdr3_aa: CSAGTAYEQYF
cdr3_nt: TGCAGTGCCGGGACAGCCTACGAGCAGTACTTC

clone_size: -
j_call: TRBJ1-3
v_call: TRBV6-8
d_call: -
cdr3_aa: CASSQGTISGNTIYF
cdr3_nt: TGTGCCAGCAGCCAGGGGACGATTTCTGGAAACACCATATATTTT

clone_size: -
j_call: TRBJ2-3
v_call: TRBV14
d_call: TRBD2
cdr3_aa: CASSPELAGVLTRGRQYF
cdr3_nt: TGTGCCAGCAGCCCGGAACTAGCGGGAGTCCTCACTCGTGGTAGGCAGTATTTT

clone_size: once
j_call: TRBJ2-1
v_call: TRBV6-5
d_call: TRBD2
cdr3_aa: CASSSLAGGFEQFF
cdr3_nt: TGTGCCAGCAGCTCTCTAGCGGGGGGATTTGAGCAGTTCTTC

clone_size: -
j_call: TRBJ1-5
v_call: TRBV9
d_call: -
cdr3_aa: CASSPNQPQHF
cdr3_nt: TGTGCCAGCAGCCCGAATCAGCCCCAGCATTTT

clone_size: -
j_call: TRBJ1-5
v_call: TRBV12-5
d_call: -
cdr3_aa: CATSGSSQPQHF
cdr3_nt: TGTGCTACGTCAGGGAGCAGTCAGCCCCAGCATTTT

clone_size: -
j_call: TRBJ1-2
v_call: TRBV9
d_call: -
cdr3_aa: CASSVGQPGDGYTF
cdr3_nt: TGTGCCAGCAGCGTCGGGCAGCCGGGGGATGGCTACACCTTC

clone_size: -
j_call: TRBJ2-3
v_call: TRBV5-4
d_call: TRBD2
cdr3_aa: CASSIRTSVYTDTQYF
cdr3_nt: TGTGCCAGCAGCATCAGGACTAGTGTTTATACAGATACGCAGTATTTT

clone_size: -
j_call: TRBJ1-2
v_call: TRBV6-5
d_call: -
cdr3_aa: CASSPVGLSYTF
cdr3_nt: TGTGCCAGCAGTCCCGTAGGGCTGAGCTACACCTTC

clone_size: -
j_call: TRBJ1-2
v_call: TRBV29-1
d_call: -
cdr3_aa: CSAARGYGYTF
cdr3_nt: TGCAGCGCCGCAAGAGGCTATGGCTACACCTTC

clone_size: once
j_call: TRBJ2-7
v_call: TRBV7-9
d_call: TRBD2
cdr3_aa: CASSLVLAGLSYEQYF
cdr3_nt: TGTGCCAGCAGCTTGGTACTAGCGGGCCTCTCCTACGAGCAGTACTTC

clone_size: -
j_call: TRBJ1-2
v_call: TRBV20-1
d_call: TRBD1
cdr3_aa: CSARRQGADTF
cdr3_nt: TGCAGTGCTAGACGGCAGGGGGCCGACACCTTC

clone_size: -
j_call: TRBJ2-3
v_call: TRBV5-1
d_call: -
cdr3_aa: CASSLRTLTPTDTQYF
cdr3_nt: TGCGCCAGCAGCTTACGGACCCTTACGCCTACAGATACGCAGTATTTT

clone_size: -
j_call: TRBJ2-7
v_call: TRBV6-4
d_call: TRBD2
cdr3_aa: CASSDPGLGLAGDEQYF
cdr3_nt: TGTGCCAGCAGTGACCCCGGGCTGGGACTAGCGGGAGACGAGCAGTACTTC

clone_size: once
j_call: TRBJ2-3
v_call: TRBV4-2
d_call: TRBD2
cdr3_aa: CASSQRGLAGVADTQYF
cdr3_nt: TGTGCCAGCAGCCAAAGGGGACTAGCGGGAGTGGCAGATACGCAGTATTTT

clone_size: -
j_call: TRBJ1-3
v_call: TRBV7-8
d_call: -
cdr3_aa: CASSWWGREGNTIYF
cdr3_nt: TGTGCCAGCAGCTGGTGGGGGAGGGAGGGAAACACCATATATTTT

clone_size: -
j_call: TRBJ2-2
v_call: TRBV27
d_call: TRBD2
cdr3_aa: CASSLSSGWGGDVTGELFF
cdr3_nt: TGTGCCAGCAGTTTATCTAGCGGTTGGGGGGGGGATGTGACCGGGGAGCTGTTTTTT

clone_size: -
j_call: TRBJ1-1
v_call: TRBV7-8
d_call: -
cdr3_aa: CASSLDRNTEAFF
cdr3_nt: TGTGCCAGCAGCTTAGACCGGAACACTGAAGCTTTCTTT

clone_size: -
j_call: TRBJ2-3
v_call: TRBV9
d_call: -
cdr3_aa: CASSVGYGGTDTQYF
cdr3_nt: TGTGCCAGCAGCGTAGGTTACGGGGGCACAGATACGCAGTATTTT

clone_size: -
j_call: TRBJ2-1
v_call: TRBV7-7
d_call: -
cdr3_aa: CASSPNRGGGEQFF
cdr3_nt: TGTGCCAGCAGCCCCAATAGAGGGGGGGGTGAGCAGTTCTTC

clone_size: once
j_call: TRBJ1-1
v_call: TRBV21-1
d_call: -
cdr3_aa: CASSKAQRDTEAFF
cdr3_nt: TGTGCCAGCAGCAAAGCCCAAAGGGACACTGAAGCTTTCTTT

clone_size: -
j_call: TRBJ2-2
v_call: TRBV7-9
d_call: -
cdr3_aa: CASSLDRGTGELFF
cdr3_nt: TGTGCCAGCAGCTTAGATCGGGGCACCGGGGAGCTGTTTTTT

clone_size: -
j_call: TRBJ2-1
v_call: TRBV30
d_call: -
cdr3_aa: CARESTPSEQFF
cdr3_nt: TGTGCCCGCGAAAGCACACCAAGTGAGCAGTTCTTC

clone_size: -
j_call: TRBJ2-5
v_call: TRBV5-1
d_call: -
cdr3_aa: CASSLATGGREETQYF
cdr3_nt: TGCGCCAGCAGCTTGGCCACCGGGGGGCGTGAAGAGACCCAGTACTTC

clone_size: -
j_call: TRBJ2-7
v_call: TRBV5-8
d_call: -
cdr3_aa: CASSLEYEQYF
cdr3_nt: TGTGCCAGCAGCTTGGAATACGAGCAGTACTTC

clone_size: -
j_call: TRBJ2-7
v_call: TRBV27
d_call: TRBD1
cdr3_aa: CASSSRDSSYEQYF
cdr3_nt: TGTGCCAGCAGTTCCCGGGACAGCTCCTACGAGCAGTACTTC

clone_size: once
j_call: TRBJ2-6
v_call: TRBV10-3
d_call: TRBD1
cdr3_aa: CAISGRQGLGSGANVLTF
cdr3_nt: TGTGCCATCAGTGGACGACAGGGATTGGGGTCTGGGGCCAACGTCCTGACTTTC

clone_size: -
j_call: TRBJ2-1
v_call: TRBV27
d_call: TRBD2
cdr3_aa: CASSWYSGRATGQFF
cdr3_nt: TGTGCCAGCAGTTGGTATAGCGGGAGGGCCACCGGGCAGTTCTTC

clone_size: -
j_call: TRBJ2-4
v_call: TRBV6-1
d_call: TRBD2
cdr3_aa: CASSASGLAGGEAKNIQYF
cdr3_nt: TGTGCCAGCAGTGCTTCGGGACTAGCGGGAGGGGAAGCCAAAAACATTCAGTACTTC

clone_size: -
j_call: TRBJ2-1
v_call: TRBV2
d_call: TRBD2
cdr3_aa: CASRDSGSYEQFF
cdr3_nt: TGTGCCAGCAGGGATAGCGGGAGCTATGAGCAGTTCTTC

clone_size: -
j_call: TRBJ2-3
v_call: TRBV7-9
d_call: -
cdr3_aa: CASKRGVGTDTQYF
cdr3_nt: TGTGCCAGCAAAAGGGGGGTGGGCACAGATACGCAGTATTTT

clone_size: -
j_call: TRBJ1-6
v_call: TRBV18
d_call: -
cdr3_aa: CASSPGAVGNNSPLHF
cdr3_nt: TGTGCCAGCTCACCAGGCGCGGTCGGTAATAATTCACCCCTCCACTTT

clone_size: -
j_call: TRBJ1-3
v_call: TRBV28
d_call: -
cdr3_aa: CASSTPGGGTGNTIYF
cdr3_nt: TGTGCCAGCAGCACCCCTGGGGGAGGAACGGGAAACACCATATATTTT

clone_size: -
j_call: TRBJ2-3
v_call: TRBV5-1
d_call: -
cdr3_aa: CASSLVRGGSDTQYF
cdr3_nt: TGCGCCAGCAGCTTGGTGCGGGGCGGTTCGGATACGCAGTATTTT